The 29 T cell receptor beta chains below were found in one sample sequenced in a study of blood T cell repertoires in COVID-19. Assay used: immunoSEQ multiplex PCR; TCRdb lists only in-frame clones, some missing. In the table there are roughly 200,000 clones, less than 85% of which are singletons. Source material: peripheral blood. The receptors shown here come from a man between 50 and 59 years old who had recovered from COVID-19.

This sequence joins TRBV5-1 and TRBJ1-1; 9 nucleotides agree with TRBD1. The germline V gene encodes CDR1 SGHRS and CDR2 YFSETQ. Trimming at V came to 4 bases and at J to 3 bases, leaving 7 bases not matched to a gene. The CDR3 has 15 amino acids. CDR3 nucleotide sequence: TGCGCCAGCAGCACCTACAGGGGGCCAGACACTGAAGCTTTCTTT. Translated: CASSTYRGPDTEAFF.

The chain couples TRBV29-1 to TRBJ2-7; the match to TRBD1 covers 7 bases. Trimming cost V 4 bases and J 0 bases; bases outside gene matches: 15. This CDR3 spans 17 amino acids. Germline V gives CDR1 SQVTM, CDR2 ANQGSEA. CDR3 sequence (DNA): TGCAGCGTTGCTATGACCCGGGACAGTTTCTACTCCTACGAGCAGTACTTC. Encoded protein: CSVAMTRDSFYSYEQYF.

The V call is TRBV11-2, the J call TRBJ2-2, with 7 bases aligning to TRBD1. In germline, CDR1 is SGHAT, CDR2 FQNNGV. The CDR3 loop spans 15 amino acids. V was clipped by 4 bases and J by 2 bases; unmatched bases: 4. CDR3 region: CASSWGQTNTGELFF. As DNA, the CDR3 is TGTGCCAGCAGCTGGGGACAGACCAACACCGGGGAGCTGTTTTTT.

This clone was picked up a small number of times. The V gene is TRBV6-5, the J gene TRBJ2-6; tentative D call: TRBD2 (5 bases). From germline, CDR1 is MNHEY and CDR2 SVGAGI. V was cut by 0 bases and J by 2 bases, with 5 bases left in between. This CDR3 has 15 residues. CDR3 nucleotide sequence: TGTGCCAGCAGTTACTCCGGGACTGGGGCCAACGTCCTGACTTTC. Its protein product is CASSYSGTGANVLTF.

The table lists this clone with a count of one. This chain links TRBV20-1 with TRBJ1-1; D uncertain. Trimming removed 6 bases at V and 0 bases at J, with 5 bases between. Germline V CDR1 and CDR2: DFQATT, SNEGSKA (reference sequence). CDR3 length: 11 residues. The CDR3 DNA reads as TGCAGTGCCTTATTGAACACTGAAGCTTTCTTT. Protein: CSALLNTEAFF.

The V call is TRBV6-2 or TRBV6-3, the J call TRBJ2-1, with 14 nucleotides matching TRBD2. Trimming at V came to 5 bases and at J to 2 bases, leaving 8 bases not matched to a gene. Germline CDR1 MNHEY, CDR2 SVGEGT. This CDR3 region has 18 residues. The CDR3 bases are TGTGCCAGCAGTCACGGACTAGCGGGAGGTCGTGCCTACAATGAGCAGTTCTTC. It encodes CASSHGLAGGRAYNEQFF.

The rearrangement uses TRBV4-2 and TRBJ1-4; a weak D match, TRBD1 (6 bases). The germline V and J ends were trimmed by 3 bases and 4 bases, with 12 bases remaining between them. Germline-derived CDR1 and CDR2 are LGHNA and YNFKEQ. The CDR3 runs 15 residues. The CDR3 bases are TGTGCCAGCAGCCAGGTACAGGGCCTTAATGAAAAACTGTTTTTT. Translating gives CASSQVQGLNEKLFF.

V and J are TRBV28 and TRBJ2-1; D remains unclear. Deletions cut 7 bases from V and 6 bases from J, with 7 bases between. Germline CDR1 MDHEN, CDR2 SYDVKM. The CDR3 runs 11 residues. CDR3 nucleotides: TGTGCCAGCACCTTTTTCAATGAGCAGTTCTTC. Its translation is CASTFFNEQFF.

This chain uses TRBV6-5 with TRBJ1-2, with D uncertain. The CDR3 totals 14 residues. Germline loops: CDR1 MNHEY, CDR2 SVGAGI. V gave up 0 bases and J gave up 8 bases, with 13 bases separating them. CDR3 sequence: CASSYSRPTGGYTF. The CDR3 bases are TGTGCCAGCAGTTACTCGAGACCGACGGGGGGCTACACCTTC.

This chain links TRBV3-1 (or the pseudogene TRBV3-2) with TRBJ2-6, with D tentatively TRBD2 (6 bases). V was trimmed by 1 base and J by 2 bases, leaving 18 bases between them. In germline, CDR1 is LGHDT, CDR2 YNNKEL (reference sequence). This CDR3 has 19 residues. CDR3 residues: CASSQGPPTRNAGANVLTF. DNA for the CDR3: TGTGCCAGCAGCCAAGGCCCCCCGACTAGAAACGCTGGGGCCAACGTCCTGACTTTC.

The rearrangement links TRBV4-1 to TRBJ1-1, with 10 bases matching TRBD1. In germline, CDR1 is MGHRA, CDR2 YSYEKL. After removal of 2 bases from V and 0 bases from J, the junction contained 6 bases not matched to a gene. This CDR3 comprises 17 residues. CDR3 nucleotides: TGCGCCAGCAGCCAACTTGGACAGGGGGGATTGAACACTGAAGCTTTCTTT. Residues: CASSQLGQGGLNTEAFF.

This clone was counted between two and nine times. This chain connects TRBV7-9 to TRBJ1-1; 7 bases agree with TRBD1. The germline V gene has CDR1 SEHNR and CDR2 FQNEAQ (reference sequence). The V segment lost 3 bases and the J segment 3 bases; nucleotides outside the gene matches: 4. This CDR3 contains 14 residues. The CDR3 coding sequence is TGTGCCAGCAGCTTGGACAGGCAGCACACTGAAGCTTTCTTT. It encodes CASSLDRQHTEAFF.

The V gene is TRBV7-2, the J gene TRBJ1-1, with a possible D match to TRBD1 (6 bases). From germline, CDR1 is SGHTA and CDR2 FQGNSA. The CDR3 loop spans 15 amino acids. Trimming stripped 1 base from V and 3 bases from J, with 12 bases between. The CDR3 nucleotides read TGTGCCAGCAGCTTAGTAGGGGGTAGCGACACTGAAGCTTTCTTT. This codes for CASSLVGGSDTEAFF.

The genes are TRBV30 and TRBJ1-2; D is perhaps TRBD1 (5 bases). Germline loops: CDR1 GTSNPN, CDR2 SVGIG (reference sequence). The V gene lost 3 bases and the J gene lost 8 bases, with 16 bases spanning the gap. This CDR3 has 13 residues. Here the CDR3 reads CAWRDRGLSGYTF. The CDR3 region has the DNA TGTGCCTGGAGAGATCGGGGACTATCAGGCTACACCTTC.

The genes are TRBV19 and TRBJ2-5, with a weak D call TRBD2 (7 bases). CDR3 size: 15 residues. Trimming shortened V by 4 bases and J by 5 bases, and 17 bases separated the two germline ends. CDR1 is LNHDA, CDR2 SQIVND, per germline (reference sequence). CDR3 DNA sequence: TGTGCCAGTAGTAACCGCGGGGGCGCAATGGAGACCCAGTACTTC. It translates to CASSNRGGAMETQYF.

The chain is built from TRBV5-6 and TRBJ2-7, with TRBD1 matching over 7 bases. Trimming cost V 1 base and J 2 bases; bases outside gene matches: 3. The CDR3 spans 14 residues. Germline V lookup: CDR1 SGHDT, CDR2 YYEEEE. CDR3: CASSLRDSTYEQYF. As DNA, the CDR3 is TGTGCCAGCAGCTTGCGGGACAGCACCTACGAGCAGTACTTC.

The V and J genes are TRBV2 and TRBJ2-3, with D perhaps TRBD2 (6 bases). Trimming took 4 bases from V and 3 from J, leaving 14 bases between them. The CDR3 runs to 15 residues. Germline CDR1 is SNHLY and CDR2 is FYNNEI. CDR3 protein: CASSAIAVLTDTQYF. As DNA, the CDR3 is TGTGCCAGCAGTGCGATAGCGGTTTTAACAGATACGCAGTATTTT.

Written as DNA, the CDR3 is TGTGCCACCAGTCCCTCGGGACAGGACGCCTACGAGCAGTACTTC. This translates into CATSPSGQDAYEQYF. The chain employs TRBV24-1 and TRBJ2-7; the match to TRBD1 covers 8 bases. CDR3 size: 15 residues. CDR1 KGHDR and CDR2 SFDVKD come from the germline V gene. V dropped 6 bases and J dropped 2; count of bases not matched to a gene: 8.

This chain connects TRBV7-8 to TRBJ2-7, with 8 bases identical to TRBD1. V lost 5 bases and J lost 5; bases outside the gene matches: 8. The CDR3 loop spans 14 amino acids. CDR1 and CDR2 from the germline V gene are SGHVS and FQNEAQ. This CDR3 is CASSHAGGLNEQYF. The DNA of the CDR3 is TGTGCCAGCAGCCACGCAGGGGGCCTAAACGAGCAGTACTTC.

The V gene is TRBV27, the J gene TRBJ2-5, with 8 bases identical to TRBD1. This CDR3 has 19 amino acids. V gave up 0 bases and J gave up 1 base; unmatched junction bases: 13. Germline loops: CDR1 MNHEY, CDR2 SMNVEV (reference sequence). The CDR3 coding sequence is TGTGCCAGCAGTTTATCGATTTGGTGGGACAGGCCCACCCAAGAGACCCAGTACTTC. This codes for CASSLSIWWDRPTQETQYF.

CDR3 DNA sequence: TGTGCCTGGAGTGTAAACAGGGACTACGAGCAGTACTTC. It codes for CAWSVNRDYEQYF. The chain is built from TRBV30 and TRBJ2-7, with a weak D call TRBD1 (6 bases). With 0 bases removed from V and 3 bases from J, the gap between germline ends came to 9 bases. The CDR3 contains 13 residues. The germline V gene has CDR1 GTSNPN and CDR2 SVGIG (reference sequence).

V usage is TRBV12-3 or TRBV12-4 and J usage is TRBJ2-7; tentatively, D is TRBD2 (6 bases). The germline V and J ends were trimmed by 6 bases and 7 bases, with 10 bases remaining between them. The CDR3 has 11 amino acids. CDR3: CASRNRGEQYF. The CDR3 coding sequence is TGTGCCAGCAGGAATCGGGGGGAGCAGTACTTC.

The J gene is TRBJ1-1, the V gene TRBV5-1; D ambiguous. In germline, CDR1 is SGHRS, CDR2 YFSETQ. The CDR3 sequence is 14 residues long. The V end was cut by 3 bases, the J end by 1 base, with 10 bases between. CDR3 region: CASSYTDTNTEAFF. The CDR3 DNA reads TGCGCCAGCAGCTATACAGACACGAACACTGAAGCTTTCTTT.

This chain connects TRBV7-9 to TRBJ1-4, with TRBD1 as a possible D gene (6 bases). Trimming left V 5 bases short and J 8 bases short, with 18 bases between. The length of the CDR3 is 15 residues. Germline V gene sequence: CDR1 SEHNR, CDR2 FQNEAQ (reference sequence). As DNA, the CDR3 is TGTGCCAGCAGCCCGTCAGGGGTTCAATACGAAAAACTGTTTTTT. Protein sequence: CASSPSGVQYEKLFF.

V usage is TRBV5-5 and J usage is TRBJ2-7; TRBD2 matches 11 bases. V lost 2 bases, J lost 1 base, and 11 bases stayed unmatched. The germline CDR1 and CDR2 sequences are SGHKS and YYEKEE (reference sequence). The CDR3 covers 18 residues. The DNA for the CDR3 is TGTGCCAGCAGCTTTTCGCTAGCGGGAGGTACCCGATCCTACGAGCAGTACTTC. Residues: CASSFSLAGGTRSYEQYF.

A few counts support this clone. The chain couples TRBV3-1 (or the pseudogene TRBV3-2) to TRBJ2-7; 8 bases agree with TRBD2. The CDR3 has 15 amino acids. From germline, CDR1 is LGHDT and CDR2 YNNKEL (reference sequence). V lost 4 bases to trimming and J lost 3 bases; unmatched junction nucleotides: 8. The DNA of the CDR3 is TGTGCCAGCAGCCCCCAGGGGAGCGGGAGCTACGAGCAGTACTTC. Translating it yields CASSPQGSGSYEQYF.

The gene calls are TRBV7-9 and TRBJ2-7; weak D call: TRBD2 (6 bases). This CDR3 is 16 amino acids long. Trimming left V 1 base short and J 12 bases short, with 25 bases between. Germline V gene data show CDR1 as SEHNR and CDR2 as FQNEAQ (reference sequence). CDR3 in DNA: TGTGCCAGCAGCTTAGGGGCCGGGGGACCCACCGCCGGTCCGTACTTC. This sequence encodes CASSLGAGGPTAGPYF.

The CDR3 bases are TGTGCCATCAGTGATATAGGGAGGAGCTCCTACGAGCAGTACTTC. Translation gives CAISDIGRSSYEQYF. V is TRBV10-3 and J is TRBJ2-7, with D maybe TRBD2 (6 bases). CDR3 length: 15 amino acids. The germline CDR1 and CDR2 sequences are ENHRY and SYGVKD. Trimming removed 3 bases from V and 0 bases from J, with 12 bases in between.

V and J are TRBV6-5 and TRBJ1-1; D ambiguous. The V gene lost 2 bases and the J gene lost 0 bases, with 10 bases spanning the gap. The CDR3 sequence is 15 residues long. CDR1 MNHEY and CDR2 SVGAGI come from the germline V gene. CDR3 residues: CASSYPAQMNTEAFF. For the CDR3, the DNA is TGTGCCAGCAGTTACCCCGCACAGATGAACACTGAAGCTTTCTTT.